The 8 T cell receptor beta chains given below trace back to one sample, sequenced in a study of T cells in Graves' hyperthyroidism and ophthalmopathy. Regions amplified from RNA transcripts were the TCR beta CDR3 regions. The study used the HTBI primer set for a first-round RT-PCR of the TCR CDR3. TCRdb independently ran MiXCR on the multiplex PCR reads; one entry per CDR3 protein. This sample has about 290,000 distinct CDR3 sequences, with roughly 17% found just once. Sequenced sample: blood. The receptor set was obtained from a young man with Graves' hyperthyroidism.

This clonotype was detected ten times or more. J is TRBJ1-1 and V is TRBV12-3 or TRBV12-4; D remains ambiguous. The CDR3 has 14 amino acids. The ends were cut back, 2 bases at V and 5 bases at J, with 12 bases in the middle. The CDR3, as DNA: TGTGCCAGCAGTTTATGGGAGGAGAAAACTGAAGCTTTCTTT. Amino acids: CASSLWEEKTEAFF.

The table lists this clonotype with many counts. V usage is TRBV2 and J usage is TRBJ2-3, with 11 bases identical to TRBD2. The CDR3 runs 16 residues. Germline assignment: CDR1 SNHLY and CDR2 FYNNEI. V shed 7 bases, J shed 2 bases, and the junction held 8 bases outside the gene matches. DNA for the CDR3: TGTGCCAGCAAAGAACTAGCGGGGGAAAACACAGATACGCAGTATTTT. Protein sequence: CASKELAGENTDTQYF.

This clonotype has only a few counts. The chain joins TRBV27 to TRBJ1-4; TRBD1 matches 11 bases. CDR1 and CDR2 from the germline V gene are MNHEY and SMNVEV (reference sequence). Unmatched junction bases numbered 11, after V lost 5 bases and J lost 12 bases. This CDR3 is built from 15 residues. The chain's CDR3 is CASSRDRGSEEELFF. The CDR3 coding sequence is TGTGCCAGCAGTAGGGACAGGGGGTCGGAAGAAGAACTGTTTTTT. The variable domain in full, with the rest retrieved from reference TRBV27 and TRBJ1-4, is EAQVTQNPRYLITVTGKKLTVTCSQNMNHEYMSWYRQDPGLGLRQIYYSMNVEVTDKGDVPEGYKVSRKEKRNFPLILESPSPNQTSLYFCASSRDRGSEEELFFGSGTQLSVL.

There are many counts of this clonotype. The gene calls are TRBV15 and TRBJ1-6; D is unresolved. The CDR3 totals 15 residues. CDR1 is LNHNV, CDR2 YYDKDF, per germline (reference sequence). The germline V and J ends were trimmed by 1 base and 4 bases, with 8 bases remaining between them. CDR3 sequence (DNA): TGTGCCACCAGCAGAGTCACCGCGTATAATTCACCCCTCCACTTT. Encoded protein: CATSRVTAYNSPLHF.

V gene TRBV6-1 combines with J gene TRBJ1-4; D call uncertain. CDR1 is MNHNS, CDR2 SASEGT, per germline. Trimming pared 6 bases from V and 3 bases from J, leaving 11 bases between. The CDR3 consists of 14 residues. Here the CDR3 DNA reads TGTGCCAGCAGCCCAGCTCAAGCTAATGAAAAACTGTTTTTT. It encodes CASSPAQANEKLFF.

The rearrangement joins TRBV5-1 to TRBJ2-1; no firm D call. CDR1 SGHRS and CDR2 YFSETQ come from the germline V gene. The V end lost 1 base, the J end lost 3 bases, and 17 bases lay between the germline ends. The CDR3 consists of 17 residues. The CDR3 region has the DNA TGCGCCAGCAGCTTGACGGCGAGAGACACGGTCTACAATGAGCAGTTCTTC. This encodes CASSLTARDTVYNEQFF. The entire variable domain, with the rest obtained from reference TRBV5-1 and TRBJ2-1, is as follows: KAGVTQTPRYLIKTRGQQVTLSCSPISGHRSVSWYQQTPGQGLQFLFEYFSETQRNKGNFPGRFSGRQFSNSRSEMNVSTLELGDSALYLCASSLTARDTVYNEQFFGPGTRLTVL.

This clonotype was observed many times. This chain connects TRBV28 to TRBJ1-2; 11 bases match TRBD1. Per the germline V gene, CDR1 is MDHEN and CDR2 is SYDVKM. CDR3 length equals 16 residues. V lost 3 bases, J lost 0 bases, and 3 bases stayed unmatched. CDR3 amino acids: CASSFGDRGTNYGYTF. In DNA, the CDR3 is TGTGCCAGCAGTTTTGGGGACAGGGGGACTAACTATGGCTACACCTTC.

This clonotype was counted a few times. This chain uses TRBV29-1 with TRBJ2-1; 8 positions agree with TRBD2. Unmatched junction bases numbered 7, after V lost 4 bases and J lost 8 bases. Germline loops: CDR1 SQVTM, CDR2 ANQGSEA. The CDR3 contains 13 residues. CDR3 loop: CSVGSGGPYEQFF. The CDR3 coding sequence is TGCAGCGTTGGGTCGGGAGGGCCATATGAGCAGTTCTTC.